This T cell receptor (beta chain) stems from a study of cytomegalovirus exposure and HLA in healthy donors. The germline V gene has CDR1 SGHRS and CDR2 YFSETQ. The CDR3 totals 17 residues. After removal of 1 base from V and 2 bases from J, the junction contained 7 bases not matched to a gene. The PCR had 60 Vbeta and 13 Jbeta primers. TCRdb's table, derived via immunoSEQ multiplex PCR, lists solely in-frame clones and lacks some. The sample yields 130,000 or so clones, 66% seen once. The sample taken for sequencing was PBMCs. The TCR sequence derives from a woman aged 55-69 years in good health and CMV-seronegative. This rearrangement joins TRBV5-1 to TRBJ2-2; 8 bases fit TRBD2. The CDR3 is CASSLSTGGINTGELFF. The CDR3 DNA reads as TGCGCCAGCAGCTTGTCAACGGGGGGGATAAACACCGGGGAGCTGTTTTTT.